This T cell receptor beta chain was sequenced during a study of technical replicates of blood from a few donors. The CDR3 is 14 residues long. From germline, CDR1 is GTSNPN and CDR2 SVGIG (reference sequence). Trimming took off 4 bases at V and 3 bases at J, with 13 bases between the two ends. The table came from immunoSEQ multiplex PCR; TCRdb's copy has only in-frame clones and leaves some out. The data hold more than 65,000 clones, with approximately 94% observed a single time. The V call is TRBV30, the J call TRBJ1-3; weak D call: TRBD1 (5 bases). Sample: T cells isolated from PBMCs. The clonotype comes from a human donor in good health. CDR3 DNA sequence: TGTGCCTGGACAGGGCAGGGCGGTGGAAACACCATATATTTT. Translated, it gives CAWTGQGGGNTIYF.